The T cell receptor (beta chain) described here comes from a study of blood T cell dynamics during melanoma immunotherapy. Indicated time point: pre-treatment baseline. TCRdb's copy holds only in-frame clones and misses some; the assay was immunoSEQ multiplex PCR. The table lists 9,000 to 10,000 clones, just over 85% of them singletons, with roughly a tenth in the top ten. The germline V gene encodes CDR1 LGHNT and CDR2 FRNRAP. CDR3 length: 15 amino acids. Trimming took off 7 bases at V and 0 bases at J, with 14 bases between the two ends. The chain is built from TRBV12-5 and TRBJ2-3; D gene ambiguous. The source of this sequence is a human donor with melanoma. Source: blood, taken from a patient treated with checkpoint blockade. CDR3 in DNA: TGTGCTAGTGACTCCGGCGGTACTAGCACAGATACGCAGTATTTT. It codes for CASDSGGTSTDTQYF.